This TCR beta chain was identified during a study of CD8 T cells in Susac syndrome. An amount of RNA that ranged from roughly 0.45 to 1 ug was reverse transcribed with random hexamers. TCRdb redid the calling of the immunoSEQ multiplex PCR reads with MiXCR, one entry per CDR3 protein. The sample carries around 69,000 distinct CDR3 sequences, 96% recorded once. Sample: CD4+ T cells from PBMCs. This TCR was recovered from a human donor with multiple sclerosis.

The CDR3 region is CASSQEMSRDYGYTF. The CDR3 region has the DNA TGCGCCAGCAGCCAAGAAATGTCCAGGGACTATGGCTACACCTTC. The chain couples TRBV4-1 to TRBJ1-2, with a possible D match to TRBD1 (5 bases). Germline V gives CDR1 MGHRA, CDR2 YSYEKL. Trimming removed 0 bases at V and 3 bases at J, with 11 bases between. This CDR3 is 15 amino acids long.